This TCR beta chain was obtained from a study of cytomegalovirus exposure and HLA in healthy donors. Notes on the study in general: Cytomegalovirus association was assigned to approximately 160 TCR beta chains. Using a false discovery rate of 0.05, a later analysis showed that 15,000 to 20,000 TCR beta sequences were associated with HLA alleles. A later analysis reported that several of the most significant clusters appeared to be linked to common viral pathogens, among them Epstein-Barr virus.

Healthy people donating bone marrow made up the donors. The primer mix had 60 Vbeta and 13 Jbeta primers. Sequencing used immunoSEQ multiplex PCR; TCRdb keeps in-frame clones, though not all of them. The profile shows 100,000 to 150,000 clones, about 85% of them singletons. Remarks on this clone: What it binds is unknown.

The specimen was PBMCs. This receptor was obtained from a man in his late teens or twenties in good health and CMV-seropositive.

CDR3 coding DNA: TGTGCCAGCAGTGATCAGCCGGACAGCACTATTTATGGCTACACCTTC. Its translation is CASSDQPDSTIYGYTF. V is TRBV6-1 and J is TRBJ1-2, with D perhaps matching TRBD1 (6 bases). This CDR3 is built from 16 residues. Trimming pared 3 bases from V and 5 bases from J, leaving 19 bases between. Germline loops: CDR1 MNHNS, CDR2 SASEGT.